Here is one T cell receptor (beta chain) with its context. Its target is unknown. TCR beta CDR3 regions were amplified from RNA transcripts. An initial RT-PCR round employing HTBI primers preceded a second-round multiplex PCR. From the multiplex PCR reads, TCRdb called clonotypes with MiXCR, one entry per CDR3 protein. This table has about 1.2 million distinct CDR3 sequences, around a third appearing once. The CDR3 covers 14 residues. Germline V gene lookup returns CDR1 SNHLY and CDR2 FYNNEI. The germline V and J ends were trimmed by 3 bases and 6 bases, with 11 bases remaining between them. This specimen comes from a study of Graves' ophthalmopathy and Graves' hyperthyroidism. Study background: The stable label applied to hyperthyroidism with no ophthalmopathy within 18 months of follow-up. Whole-study findings and limits: Cross-validated, the 13-signature model showed 87.88%/81.08% sensitivity/specificity, and 80%/75% in the test set. Also, most clonotypes expanded in the thyroid above 0.001 frequency appeared in blood.

Material: peripheral blood or thyroid tissue (not recorded which). The J gene is TRBJ2-2, the V gene TRBV2, with D perhaps TRBD2 (6 bases). The clonotype was recovered from an adult man with Graves' hyperthyroidism. The CDR3 spells CASSEFREAGELFF. The CDR3, as DNA: TGTGCCAGCAGTGAGTTCAGGGAGGCCGGGGAGCTGTTTTTT.